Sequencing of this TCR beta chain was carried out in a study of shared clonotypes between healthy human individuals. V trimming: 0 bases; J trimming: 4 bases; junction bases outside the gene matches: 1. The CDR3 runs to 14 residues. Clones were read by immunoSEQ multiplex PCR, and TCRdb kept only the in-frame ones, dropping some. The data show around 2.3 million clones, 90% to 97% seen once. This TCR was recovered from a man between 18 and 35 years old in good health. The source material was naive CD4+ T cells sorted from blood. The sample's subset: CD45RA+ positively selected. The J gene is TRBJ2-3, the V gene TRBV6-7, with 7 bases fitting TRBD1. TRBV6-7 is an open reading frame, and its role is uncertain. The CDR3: CASSYSGGADTQYF. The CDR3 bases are TGTGCCAGCAGTTACTCAGGGGGCGCAGATACGCAGTATTTT.